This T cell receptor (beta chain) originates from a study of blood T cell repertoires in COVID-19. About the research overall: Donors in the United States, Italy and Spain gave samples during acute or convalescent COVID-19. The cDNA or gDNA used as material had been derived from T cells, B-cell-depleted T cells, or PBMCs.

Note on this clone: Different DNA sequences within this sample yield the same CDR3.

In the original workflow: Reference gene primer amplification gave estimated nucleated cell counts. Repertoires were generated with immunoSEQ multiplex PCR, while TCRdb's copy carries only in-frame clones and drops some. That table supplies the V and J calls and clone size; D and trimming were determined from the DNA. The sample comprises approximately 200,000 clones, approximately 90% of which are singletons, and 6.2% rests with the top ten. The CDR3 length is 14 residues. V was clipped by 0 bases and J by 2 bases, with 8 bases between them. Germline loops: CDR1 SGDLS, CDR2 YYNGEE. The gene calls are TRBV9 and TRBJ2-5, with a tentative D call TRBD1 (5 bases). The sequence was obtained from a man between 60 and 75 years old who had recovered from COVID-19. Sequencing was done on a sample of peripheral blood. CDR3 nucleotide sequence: TGTGCCAGCAGCGTAGGACCAGGGCAAGAGACCCAGTACTTC. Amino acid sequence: CASSVGPGQETQYF.